Shown below are 8 T cell receptor beta chains from a single sample sequenced in a study of blood T cell repertoires in COVID-19. The assay was immunoSEQ multiplex PCR, and TCRdb's table has in-frame clones only and misses some. This repertoire shows 100,000 or so clones, 69% found once; its top ten account for about 5.9%. The sequenced material came from peripheral blood. These receptors came from a man older than 75 with acute or convalescent COVID-19.

The CDR3 nucleotides are TGTGCCGGATCTAGCGGGAGTTCCTACAATGAGCAGTTCTTC. Translated: CAGSSGSSYNEQFF. The genes are TRBV2 and TRBJ2-1; TRBD2 agrees at 10 bases. From germline, CDR1 is SNHLY and CDR2 FYNNEI. The CDR3 runs to 14 residues. With V trimmed by 11 bases and J by 1 base, 5 bases remained unmatched. The whole variable domain, filled in from reference TRBV2 and TRBJ2-1, reads EPEVTQTPSHQVTQMGQEVILRCVPISNHLYFYWYRQILGQKVEFLVSFYNNEISEKSEIFDDQFSVERPDGSNFTLKIRSTKLEDSAMYFCAGSSGSSYNEQFFGPGTRLTVL.

The rearrangement uses TRBV27 and TRBJ2-1; 7 bases are a match to TRBD1. CDR3 length: 14 residues. J was trimmed by 4 bases and V by 8 bases; bases with no gene match: 8. From germline, CDR1 is MNHEY and CDR2 SMNVEV (reference sequence). The DNA of the CDR3 is TGTGCCAGCGCAAGGGGGACAGTTTACAATGAGCAGTTCTTC. Residues: CASARGTVYNEQFF.

This clone was seen once. The chain couples TRBV5-8 to TRBJ2-1; 8 positions match TRBD1. The CDR3 is 12 amino acids. Trimming took 2 bases from V and 14 from J; bases not matched to a gene: 6. The germline V gene encodes CDR1 SGHTS and CDR2 YDEGEE. The CDR3 reads CASSFGQGDKFF. The CDR3, as DNA: TGTGCCAGCAGCTTCGGACAGGGTGATAAGTTCTTC.

This chain connects TRBV13 to TRBJ1-2, with TRBD1 as a possible D gene (5 bases). The germline gives CDR1 PRHDT, CDR2 FYEKMQ (reference sequence). CDR3 length: 17 residues. V lost 5 bases to trimming and J lost 2 bases, with 21 bases between them. The CDR3: CASSLRHPGGGNYGYTF. CDR3 DNA sequence: TGTGCCAGCAGCCTCCGCCACCCGGGGGGGGGAAACTATGGCTACACCTTC.

The chain uses TRBV4-3 and TRBJ2-7, with 11 nucleotides matching TRBD2. CDR1 LGHNA and CDR2 YSLEER come from the germline V gene. The CDR3 covers 16 residues. J gave up 4 bases and V 4 bases, and 9 bases lay outside the gene matches. CDR3 in amino acids: CASSPELLAGVYEQYF. CDR3 coding DNA: TGCGCCAGCAGCCCCGAGCTACTAGCGGGGGTATACGAGCAGTACTTC.

This clone has more than one count but fewer than ten. V and J are TRBV5-4 and TRBJ2-3, with TRBD1 as a possible D gene (6 bases). Between the trimmed V and J ends, which lost 2 bases and 2 bases, there was a span of 12 bases. This CDR3 is built from 15 residues. Germline-derived CDR1 and CDR2 are SGHNT and YYREEE (reference sequence). CDR3 protein: CASSFETGITDTQYF. The CDR3 DNA reads as TGTGCCAGCAGCTTTGAAACAGGGATCACAGATACGCAGTATTTT.

The gene calls are TRBV5-4 and TRBJ2-7; 7 nucleotides match TRBD2. Germline CDR1 SGHNT, CDR2 YYREEE (reference sequence). J lost 1 base, V lost 0 bases, and 4 bases had no gene match. The length of the CDR3 is 15 residues. In nucleotides, the CDR3 is TGTGCCAGCAGCTTGGGCGGCGGGAGTTCCTACGAGCAGTACTTC. Translation gives CASSLGGGSSYEQYF.

The chain carries TRBV29-1 and TRBJ1-5, with a possible D match to TRBD1 (6 bases). V lost 6 bases and J lost 7, with 13 bases in between. The germline V gene has CDR1 SQVTM and CDR2 ANQGSEA. This CDR3 region has 12 residues. CDR3 nucleotide sequence: TGCAGCGTGACGTCAGGGGACCAGCCCCAGCATTTT. It translates to CSVTSGDQPQHF. Looking up the rest from reference TRBV29-1 and TRBJ1-5 gives the full variable domain: SAVISQKPSRDICQRGTSLTIQCQVDSQVTMMFWYRQQPGQSLTLIATANQGSEATYESGFVIDKFPISRPNLTFSTLTVSNMSPEDSSIYLCSVTSGDQPQHFGDGTRLSIL.